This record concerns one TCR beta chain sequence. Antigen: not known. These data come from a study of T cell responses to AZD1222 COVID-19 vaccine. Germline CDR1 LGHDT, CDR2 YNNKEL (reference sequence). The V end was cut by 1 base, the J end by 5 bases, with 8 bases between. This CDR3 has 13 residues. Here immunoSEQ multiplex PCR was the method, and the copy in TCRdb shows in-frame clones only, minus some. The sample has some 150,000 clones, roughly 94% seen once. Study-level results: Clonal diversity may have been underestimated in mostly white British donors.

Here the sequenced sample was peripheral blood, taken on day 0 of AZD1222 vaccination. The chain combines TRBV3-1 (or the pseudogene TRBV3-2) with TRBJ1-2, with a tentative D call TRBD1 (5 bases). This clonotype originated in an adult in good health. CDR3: CASSQGGTYGYTF. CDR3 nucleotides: TGTGCCAGCAGCCAAGGGGGCACTTATGGCTACACCTTC.